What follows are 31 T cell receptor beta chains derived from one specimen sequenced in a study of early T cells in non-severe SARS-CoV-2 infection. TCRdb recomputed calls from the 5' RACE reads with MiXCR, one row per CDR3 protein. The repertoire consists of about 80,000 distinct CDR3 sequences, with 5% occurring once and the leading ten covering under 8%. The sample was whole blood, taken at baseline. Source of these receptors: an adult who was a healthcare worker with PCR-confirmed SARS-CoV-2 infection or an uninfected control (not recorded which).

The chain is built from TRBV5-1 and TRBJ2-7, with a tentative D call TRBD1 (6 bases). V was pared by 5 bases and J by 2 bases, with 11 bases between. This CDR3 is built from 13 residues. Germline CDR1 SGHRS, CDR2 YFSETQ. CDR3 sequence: CASSMDSTYEQYF. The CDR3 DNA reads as TGCGCCAGCAGTATGGACAGTACCTACGAGCAGTACTTC. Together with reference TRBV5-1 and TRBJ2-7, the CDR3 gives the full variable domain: KAGVTQTPRYLIKTRGQQVTLSCSPISGHRSVSWYQQTPGQGLQFLFEYFSETQRNKGNFPGRFSGRQFSNSRSEMNVSTLELGDSALYLCASSMDSTYEQYFGPGTRLTVT.

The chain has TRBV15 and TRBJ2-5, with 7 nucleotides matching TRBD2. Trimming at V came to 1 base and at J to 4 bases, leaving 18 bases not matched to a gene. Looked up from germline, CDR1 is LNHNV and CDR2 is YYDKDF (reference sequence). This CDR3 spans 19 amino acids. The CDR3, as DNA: TGTGCCACCAGCAGAGCCGTTGTTCGTGGGACTACCTCAAGAGAGACCCAGTACTTC. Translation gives CATSRAVVRGTTSRETQYF.

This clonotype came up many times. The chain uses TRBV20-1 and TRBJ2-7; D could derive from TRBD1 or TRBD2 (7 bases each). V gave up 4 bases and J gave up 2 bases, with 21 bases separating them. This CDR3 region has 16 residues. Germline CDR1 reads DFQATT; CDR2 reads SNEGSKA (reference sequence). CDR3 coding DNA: TGCAGTGCTATCAAGGGGGCGGGGGTACTCACCTACGAGCAGTACTTC. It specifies CSAIKGAGVLTYEQYF.

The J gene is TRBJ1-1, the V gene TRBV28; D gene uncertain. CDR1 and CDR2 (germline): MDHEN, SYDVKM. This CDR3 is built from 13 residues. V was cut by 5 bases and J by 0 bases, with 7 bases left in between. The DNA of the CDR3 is TGTGCCAGCAGTGGGGTTATGAACACTGAAGCTTTCTTT. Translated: CASSGVMNTEAFF. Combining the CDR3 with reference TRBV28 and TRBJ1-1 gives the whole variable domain DVKVTQSSRYLVKRTGEKVFLECVQDMDHENMFWYRQDPGLGLRLIYFSYDVKMKEKGDIPEGYSVSREKKERFSLILESASTNQTSMYLCASSGVMNTEAFFGQGTRLTVV.

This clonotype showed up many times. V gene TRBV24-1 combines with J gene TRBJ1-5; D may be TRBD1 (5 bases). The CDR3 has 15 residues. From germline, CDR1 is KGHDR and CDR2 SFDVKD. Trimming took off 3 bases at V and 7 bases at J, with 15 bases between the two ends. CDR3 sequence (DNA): TGTGCCACCAGTGATACCACATTGGGACGGCAGCCCCAGCATTTT. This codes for CATSDTTLGRQPQHF.

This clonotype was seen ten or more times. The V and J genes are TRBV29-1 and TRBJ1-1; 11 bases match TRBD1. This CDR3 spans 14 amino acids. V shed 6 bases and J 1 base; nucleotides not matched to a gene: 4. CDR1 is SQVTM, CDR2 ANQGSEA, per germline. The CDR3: CSVPGQGANTEAFF. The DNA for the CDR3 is TGCAGCGTCCCCGGACAGGGGGCGAACACTGAAGCTTTCTTT.

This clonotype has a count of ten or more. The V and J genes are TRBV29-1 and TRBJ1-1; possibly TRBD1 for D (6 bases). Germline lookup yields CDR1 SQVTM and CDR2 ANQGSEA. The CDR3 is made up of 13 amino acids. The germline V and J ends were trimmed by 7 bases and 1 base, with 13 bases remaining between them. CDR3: CSDGNRANTEAFF. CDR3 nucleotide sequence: TGCAGCGACGGCAACAGGGCGAACACTGAAGCTTTCTTT. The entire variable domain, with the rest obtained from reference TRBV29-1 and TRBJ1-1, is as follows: SAVISQKPSRDICQRGTSLTIQCQVDSQVTMMFWYRQQPGQSLTLIATANQGSEATYESGFVIDKFPISRPNLTFSTLTVSNMSPEDSSIYLCSDGNRANTEAFFGQGTRLTVV.

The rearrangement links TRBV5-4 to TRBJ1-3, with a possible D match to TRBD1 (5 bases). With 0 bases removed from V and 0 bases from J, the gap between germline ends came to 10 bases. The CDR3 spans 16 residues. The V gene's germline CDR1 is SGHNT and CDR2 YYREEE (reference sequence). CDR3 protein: CASSLAGEISGNTIYF. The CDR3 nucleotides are TGTGCCAGCAGCTTGGCGGGGGAGATCTCTGGAAACACCATATATTTT. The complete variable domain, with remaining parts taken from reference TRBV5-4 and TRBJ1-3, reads ETGVTQSPTHLIKTRGQQVTLRCSSQSGHNTVSWYQQALGQGPQFIFQYYREEENGRGNFPPRFSGLQFPNYSSELNVNALELDDSALYLCASSLAGEISGNTIYFGEGSWLTVV.

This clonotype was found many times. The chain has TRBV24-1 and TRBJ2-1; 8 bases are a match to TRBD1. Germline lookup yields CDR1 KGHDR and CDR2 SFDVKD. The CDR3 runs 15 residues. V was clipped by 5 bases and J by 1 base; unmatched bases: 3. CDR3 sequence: CATSANRGSYNEQFF. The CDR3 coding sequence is TGTGCCACCAGTGCCAACAGGGGGTCCTACAATGAGCAGTTCTTC.

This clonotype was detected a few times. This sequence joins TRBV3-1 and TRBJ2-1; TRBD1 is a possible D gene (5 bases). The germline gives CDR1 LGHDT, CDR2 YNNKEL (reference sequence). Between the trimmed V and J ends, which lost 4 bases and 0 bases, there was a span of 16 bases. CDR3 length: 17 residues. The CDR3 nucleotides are TGTGCCAGCAGCCTGGGGCCGGGCCAGAGCTCCTACAATGAGCAGTTCTTC. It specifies CASSLGPGQSSYNEQFF.

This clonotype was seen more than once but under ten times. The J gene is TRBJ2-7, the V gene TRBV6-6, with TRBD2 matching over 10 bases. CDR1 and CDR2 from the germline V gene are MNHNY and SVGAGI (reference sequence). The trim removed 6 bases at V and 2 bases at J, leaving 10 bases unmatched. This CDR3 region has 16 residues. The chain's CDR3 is CASRSSGTSATYEQYF. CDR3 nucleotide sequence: TGTGCCAGCAGATCATCCGGGACTAGCGCTACCTACGAGCAGTACTTC.

CDR3 loop: CASSRGMSNQPQHF. In DNA, the CDR3 is TGTGCCAGCAGTAGGGGGATGTCCAATCAGCCCCAGCATTTT. The chain recombines TRBV2 with TRBJ1-5; D possibly corresponds to TRBD1 (6 bases). The CDR3 length is 14 residues. CDR1 and CDR2 (germline): SNHLY, FYNNEI. Deletions cut 5 bases from V and 3 bases from J, with 11 bases between.

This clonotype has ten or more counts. The CDR3 protein is CASRGFGRISGNTIYF. As DNA, the CDR3 is TGTGCCAGCAGGGGGTTCGGGAGAATCTCTGGAAACACCATATATTTT. This sequence joins TRBV7-2 and TRBJ1-3; no reliable D call. Trimming took off 6 bases at V and 0 bases at J, with 15 bases between the two ends. CDR3 length: 16 amino acids. Looked up from germline, CDR1 is SGHTA and CDR2 is FQGNSA.

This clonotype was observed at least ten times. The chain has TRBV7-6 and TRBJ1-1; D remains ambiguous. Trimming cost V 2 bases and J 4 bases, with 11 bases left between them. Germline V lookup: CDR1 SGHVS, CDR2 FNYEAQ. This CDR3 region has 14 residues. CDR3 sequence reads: CASSLNSMVTEAFF. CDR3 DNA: TGTGCCAGCAGCTTAAATTCTATGGTCACTGAAGCTTTCTTT. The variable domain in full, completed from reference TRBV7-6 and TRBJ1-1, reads GAGVSQSPRYKVTKRGQDVALRCDPISGHVSLYWYRQALGQGPEFLTYFNYEAQQDKSGLPNDRFSAERPEGSISTLTIQRTEQRDSAMYRCASSLNSMVTEAFFGQGTRLTVV.

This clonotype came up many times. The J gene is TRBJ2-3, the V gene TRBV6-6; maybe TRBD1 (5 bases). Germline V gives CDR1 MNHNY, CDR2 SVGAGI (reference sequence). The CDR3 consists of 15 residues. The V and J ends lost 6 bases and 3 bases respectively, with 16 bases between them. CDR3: CASSLVTAWTDTQYF. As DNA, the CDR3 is TGTGCCAGCAGCCTTGTGACAGCTTGGACAGATACGCAGTATTTT.

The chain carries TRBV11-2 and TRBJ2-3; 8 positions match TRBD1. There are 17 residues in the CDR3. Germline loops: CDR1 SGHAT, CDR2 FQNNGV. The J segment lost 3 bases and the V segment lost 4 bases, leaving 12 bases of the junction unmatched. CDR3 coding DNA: TGTGCCAGCAGCTCGCCAGGGGGCTGGAGTGAGACAGATACGCAGTATTTT. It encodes CASSSPGGWSETDTQYF.

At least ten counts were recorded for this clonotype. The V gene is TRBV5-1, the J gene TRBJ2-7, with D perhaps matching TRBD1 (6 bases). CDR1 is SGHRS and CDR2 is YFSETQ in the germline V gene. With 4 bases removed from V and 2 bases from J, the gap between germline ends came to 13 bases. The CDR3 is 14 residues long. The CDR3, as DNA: TGCGCCAGCAGCCCGGACAGCCAAACCTACGAGCAGTACTTC. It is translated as CASSPDSQTYEQYF.

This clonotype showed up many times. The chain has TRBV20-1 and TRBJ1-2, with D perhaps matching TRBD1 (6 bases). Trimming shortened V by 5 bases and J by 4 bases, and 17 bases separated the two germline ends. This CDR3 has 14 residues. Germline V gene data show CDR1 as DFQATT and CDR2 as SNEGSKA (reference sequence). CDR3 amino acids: CSAQNQGYIYGYTF. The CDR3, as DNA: TGCAGTGCTCAGAACCAGGGGTATATCTATGGCTACACCTTC.

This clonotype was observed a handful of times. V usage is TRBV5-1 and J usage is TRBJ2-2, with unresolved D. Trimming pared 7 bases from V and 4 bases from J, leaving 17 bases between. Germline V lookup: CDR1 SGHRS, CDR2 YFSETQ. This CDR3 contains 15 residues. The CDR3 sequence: CASSLSGFFTGELFF. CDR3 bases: TGCGCCAGCTCCCTTTCGGGCTTTTTCACCGGGGAGCTGTTTTTT. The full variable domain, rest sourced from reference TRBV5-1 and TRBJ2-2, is KAGVTQTPRYLIKTRGQQVTLSCSPISGHRSVSWYQQTPGQGLQFLFEYFSETQRNKGNFPGRFSGRQFSNSRSEMNVSTLELGDSALYLCASSLSGFFTGELFFGEGSRLTVL.

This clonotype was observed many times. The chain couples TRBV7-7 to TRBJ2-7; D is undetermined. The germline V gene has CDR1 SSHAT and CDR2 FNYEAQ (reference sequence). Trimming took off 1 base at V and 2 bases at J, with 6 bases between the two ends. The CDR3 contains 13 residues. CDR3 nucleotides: TGTGCCAGCAGCTTAGACCCAGCCTACGAGCAGTACTTC. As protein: CASSLDPAYEQYF.

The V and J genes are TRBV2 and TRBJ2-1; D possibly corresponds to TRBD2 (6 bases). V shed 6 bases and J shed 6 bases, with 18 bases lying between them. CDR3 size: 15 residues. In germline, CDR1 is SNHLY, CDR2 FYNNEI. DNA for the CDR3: TGTGCCAGCAGGGAATACGGGACTGCTATCAATGAGCAGTTCTTC. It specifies CASREYGTAINEQFF.

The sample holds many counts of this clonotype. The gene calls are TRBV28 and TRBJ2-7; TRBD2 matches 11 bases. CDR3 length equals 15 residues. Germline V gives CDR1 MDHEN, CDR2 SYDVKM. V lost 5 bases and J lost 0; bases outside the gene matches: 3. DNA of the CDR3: TGTGCCAGCAGTCTCGGGACTAGCGGCTCCTACGAGCAGTACTTC. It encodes CASSLGTSGSYEQYF.

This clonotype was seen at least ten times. CDR3 amino acids: CATSDYLNQEQFF. The DNA of the CDR3 is TGTGCCACCAGTGATTACCTAAACCAGGAGCAGTTCTTC. This sequence joins TRBV24-1 and TRBJ2-1, with D hard to call. Germline V CDR1 and CDR2: KGHDR, SFDVKD. Trimming removed 2 bases at V and 10 bases at J, with 11 bases between. This CDR3 comprises 13 residues.

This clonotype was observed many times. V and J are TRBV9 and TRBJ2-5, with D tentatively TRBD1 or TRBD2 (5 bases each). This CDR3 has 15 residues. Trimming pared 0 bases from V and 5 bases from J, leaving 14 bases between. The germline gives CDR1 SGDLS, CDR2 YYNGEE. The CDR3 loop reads CASSVGRGDQETQYF. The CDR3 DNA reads TGTGCCAGCAGCGTAGGGAGAGGGGATCAGGAGACCCAGTACTTC.

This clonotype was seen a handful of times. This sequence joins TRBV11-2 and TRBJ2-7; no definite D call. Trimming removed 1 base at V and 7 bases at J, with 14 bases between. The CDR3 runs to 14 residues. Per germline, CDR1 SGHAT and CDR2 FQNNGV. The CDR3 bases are TGTGCCAGCAGCTTAGTTTACTCCACTCGGGAGCAGTACTTC. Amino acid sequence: CASSLVYSTREQYF. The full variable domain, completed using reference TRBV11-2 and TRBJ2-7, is EAGVAQSPRYKIIEKRQSVAFWCNPISGHATLYWYQQILGQGPKLLIQFQNNGVVDDSQLPKDRFSAERLKGVDSTLKIQPAKLEDSAVYLCASSLVYSTREQYFGPGTRLTVT.

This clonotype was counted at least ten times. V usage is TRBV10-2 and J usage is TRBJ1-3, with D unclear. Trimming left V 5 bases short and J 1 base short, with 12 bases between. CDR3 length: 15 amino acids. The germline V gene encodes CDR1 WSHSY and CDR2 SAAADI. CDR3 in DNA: TGCGCCAGCAGTCACCAGAGAGGGTCTGGAAACACCATATATTTT. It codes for CASSHQRGSGNTIYF.

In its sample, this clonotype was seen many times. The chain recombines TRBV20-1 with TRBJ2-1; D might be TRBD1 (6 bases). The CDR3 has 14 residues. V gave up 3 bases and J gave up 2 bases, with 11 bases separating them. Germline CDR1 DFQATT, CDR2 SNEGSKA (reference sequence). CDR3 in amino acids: CSASSDSAYNEQFF. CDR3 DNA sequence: TGCAGTGCTAGTTCGGACAGCGCCTACAATGAGCAGTTCTTC.

The CDR3 here is CASSSGIAYEQYF. DNA of the CDR3: TGTGCCAGCAGTTCCGGGATTGCCTACGAGCAGTACTTC. V and J are TRBV7-9 and TRBJ2-7; tentative D call: TRBD2 (5 bases). CDR1 is SEHNR, CDR2 FQNEAQ, per germline (reference sequence). The CDR3 runs 13 residues. Trimming took off 6 bases at V and 2 bases at J, with 11 bases between the two ends.

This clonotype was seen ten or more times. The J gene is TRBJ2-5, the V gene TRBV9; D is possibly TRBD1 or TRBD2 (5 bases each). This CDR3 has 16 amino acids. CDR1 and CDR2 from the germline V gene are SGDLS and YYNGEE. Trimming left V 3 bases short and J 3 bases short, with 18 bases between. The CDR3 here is CASSAYSGTEEETQYF. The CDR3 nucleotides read TGTGCCAGCAGCGCCTACTCCGGGACCGAAGAAGAGACCCAGTACTTC.

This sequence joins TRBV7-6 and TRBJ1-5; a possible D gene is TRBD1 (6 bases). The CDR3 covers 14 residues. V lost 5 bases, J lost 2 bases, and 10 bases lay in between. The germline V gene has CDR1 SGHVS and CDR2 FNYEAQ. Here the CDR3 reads CASSRDMGNQPQHF. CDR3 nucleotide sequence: TGTGCCAGCAGCCGGGACATGGGCAATCAGCCCCAGCATTTT.

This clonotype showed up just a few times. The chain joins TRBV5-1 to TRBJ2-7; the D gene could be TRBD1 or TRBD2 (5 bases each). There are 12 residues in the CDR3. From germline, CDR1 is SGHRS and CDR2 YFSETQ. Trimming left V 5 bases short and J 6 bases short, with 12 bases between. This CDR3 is CASRAGTLEQYF. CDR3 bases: TGCGCCAGCAGGGCCGGGACGCTCGAGCAGTACTTC.